This TCR beta chain was profiled in a study of blood T cell repertoires in COVID-19 (TCRdb year 2020). About the study as a whole: Samples from collaborators originated in the United States, Italy and Spain and spanned both the acute and convalescent phases of COVID-19. The samples were drawn from the first 160 participants of the ongoing ImmuneRACE study and from 1,254 subjects provided by 6 global collaborators. Where available, HLA class I and class II types were obtained from metadata supplied by the sample provider rather than from assay-based typing. The repertoires were released in a freely available public database intended as a resource for research on the immune response to SARS-CoV-2. Sample metadata almost always included a de-identified subject ID, COVID-19 status, age in years and sex. Deeply sampled blood TCRbeta repertoires from subjects exposed to, actively infected with, or recovered from COVID-19 were included in the dataset. The material from the prospective study consisted of cDNA or gDNA derived from T cells, B-cell-depleted T cells, or PBMCs.

V was cut back by 7 bases and J by 0 bases, leaving a gap of 19 bases between them. The CDR3 has 16 amino acids, counting the end cysteine and phenylalanine. Kept here is only the CDR3 DNA, which spans 48 bases and is read in frame from base 1. CDR1 is given as SEHNR and CDR2 as FQNEAQ, both from the germline V gene (reference sequence). The collaborating institutions used their own protocols to collect whole blood in K2EDTA tubes. Collaborator samples were shipped for TCRbeta analysis as frozen whole blood, isolated PBMCs, or DNA extracted from either sample type. The immunoSEQ Assay, a bias-controlled multiplex PCR, was used to amplify TCRbeta CDR3 regions from genomic DNA. In the authors' own workflow: Within the assay, amplification of reference gene primers was used to estimate how many nucleated cells each sample contained. To quantify the absolute abundance of each unique TCRbeta CDR3 rearrangement, sequence reads were collapsed and filtered. For each sample, productive Simpson clonality was calculated by taking the square root of Simpson's diversity index across productive rearrangements. TCRdb re-hosts the immuneACCESS table, in-frame sequences only. Its copies lack some clones; in the studies checked, an unresolved V gene accounts for under half of them, and the cause for the rest is not known. The V and J calls and clone size are taken from that table; D and trimming were inferred from the DNA. This sample has 35,000 to 50,000 clones in its table, and 90% of those were observed once. The top ten clones comprise approximately 3% of the sample.

The study at large found these results: How much clinical and demographic metadata was included differed by source and by participant, and the metadata was provided uncurated.

With respect to this clone: Its antigen is unknown. No much larger clonotype is one base removed from it; base qualities were not supplied.

The chain uses TRBV7-9 and TRBJ2-7; TRBD2 is perhaps the D gene, given 6 matching bases. This clonotype was obtained from a man in his forties or fifties with active COVID-19. Source material: peripheral blood. The CDR3 region reads CASIGLTGSRSYEQYF. The bases read TGTGCCAGCATCGGACTAACGGGATCCCGCTCCTACGAGCAGTACTTC.